This record covers a single T cell receptor (beta chain). As yet, its antigen is unknown. The protocol was immunoSEQ multiplex PCR, while the TCRdb copy is restricted to in-frame clones and leaves out a portion. The sample gives more than 2,000,000 clones, more than 80% of which show up once; approximately 0.4% is in the top ten. These data come from a study of shared clonotypes between healthy human individuals. Looking at the study overall: A donor's plate count was three for CD4 naive and three for CD4 memory; CD8 naive had two and CD8 memory one.

Trimming stripped 2 bases from V and 10 bases from J, with 12 bases between. The germline V gene encodes CDR1 MDHEN and CDR2 SYDVKM. This CDR3 region has 13 residues. The study, taken as a whole, reports: Some naive CD4 clonotypes, about 5.5%, turned up in common across several donors. Researchers sampled blood only, noting tissue repertoires likely differ.

The sequence was obtained from a man aged 18 to 30 in good health. Some clones in this sample may be carry-over from other donors' samples. V usage is TRBV28 and J usage is TRBJ2-1; D gene uncertain. The source material was naive CD4+ T cells from PBMCs. Subset of the sample: CD45RA+ positively selected. CDR3 sequence reads: CASSLTNSREQFF. DNA of the CDR3: TGTGCCAGCAGTTTAACAAACAGTAGGGAGCAGTTCTTC. The variable domain in full, completed from reference TRBV28 and TRBJ2-1, reads DVKVTQSSRYLVKRTGEKVFLECVQDMDHENMFWYRQDPGLGLRLIYFSYDVKMKEKGDIPEGYSVSREKKERFSLILESASTNQTSMYLCASSLTNSREQFFGPGTRLTVL.